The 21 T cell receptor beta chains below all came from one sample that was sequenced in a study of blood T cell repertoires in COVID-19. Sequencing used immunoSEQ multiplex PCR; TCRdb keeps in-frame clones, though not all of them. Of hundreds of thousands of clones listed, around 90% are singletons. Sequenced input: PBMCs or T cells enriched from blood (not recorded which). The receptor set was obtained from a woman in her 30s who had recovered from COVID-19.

The CDR3 DNA sequence: TGTGCCAGCAGCTTATTAACAGGTTTAGGGAACACTGAAGCTTTCTTT. It yields the protein CASSLLTGLGNTEAFF. The chain uses TRBV7-2 and TRBJ1-1; a possible D gene is TRBD1 (5 bases). The germline V gene has CDR1 SGHTA and CDR2 FQGNSA. The CDR3 is 16 amino acids. V dropped 2 bases and J dropped 1 base, with 14 bases sitting between them.

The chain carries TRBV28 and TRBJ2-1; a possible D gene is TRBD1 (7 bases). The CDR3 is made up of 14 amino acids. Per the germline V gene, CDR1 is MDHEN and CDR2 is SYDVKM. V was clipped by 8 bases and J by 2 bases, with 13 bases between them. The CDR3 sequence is CASEGAGTYNEQFF. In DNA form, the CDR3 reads TGTGCCAGCGAGGGGGCGGGGACCTACAATGAGCAGTTCTTC.

CDR3 in amino acids: CASSLNGRGDEQFF. In nucleotides, the CDR3 is TGTGCCAGCAGTCTCAATGGGAGAGGCGATGAGCAGTTCTTC. This chain joins TRBV27 and TRBJ2-1; D may be TRBD2 (5 bases). V was clipped by 5 bases and J by 8 bases, with 16 bases between them. Germline-derived CDR1 and CDR2 are MNHEY and SMNVEV (reference sequence). The CDR3 totals 14 residues.

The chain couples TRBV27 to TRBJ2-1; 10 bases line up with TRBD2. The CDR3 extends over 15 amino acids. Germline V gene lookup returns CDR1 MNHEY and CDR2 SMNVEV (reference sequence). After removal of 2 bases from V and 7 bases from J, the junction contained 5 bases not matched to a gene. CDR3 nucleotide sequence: TGTGCCAGCAGTTTAATAGCGGGAGGTTTGAATGAGCAGTTCTTC. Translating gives CASSLIAGGLNEQFF.

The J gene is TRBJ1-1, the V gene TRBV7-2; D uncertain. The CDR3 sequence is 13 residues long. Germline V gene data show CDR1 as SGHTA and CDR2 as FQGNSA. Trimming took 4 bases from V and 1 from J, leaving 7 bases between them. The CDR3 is CASSSMANTEAFF. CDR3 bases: TGTGCCAGCAGCTCGATGGCGAACACTGAAGCTTTCTTT.

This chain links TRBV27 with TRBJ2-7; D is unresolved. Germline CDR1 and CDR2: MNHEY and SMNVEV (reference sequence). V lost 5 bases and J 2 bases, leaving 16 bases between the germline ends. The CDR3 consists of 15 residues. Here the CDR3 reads CASSPLTGIPYEQYF. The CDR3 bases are TGTGCCAGCAGTCCCCTGACTGGAATCCCCTACGAGCAGTACTTC.

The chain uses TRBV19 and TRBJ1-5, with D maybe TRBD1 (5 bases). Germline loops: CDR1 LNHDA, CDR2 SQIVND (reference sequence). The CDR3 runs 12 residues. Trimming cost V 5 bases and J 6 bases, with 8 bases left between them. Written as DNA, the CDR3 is TGTGCCAGTAGTCCAAGGGGTCAGCCCCAGCATTTT. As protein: CASSPRGQPQHF.

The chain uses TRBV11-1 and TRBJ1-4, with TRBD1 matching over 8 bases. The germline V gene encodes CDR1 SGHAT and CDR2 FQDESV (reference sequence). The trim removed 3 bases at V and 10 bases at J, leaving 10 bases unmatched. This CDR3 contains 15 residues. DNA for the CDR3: TGTGCCAGCAGCTTCGAGACAGGGGTACTTGGAAAACTGTTTTTT. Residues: CASSFETGVLGKLFF.

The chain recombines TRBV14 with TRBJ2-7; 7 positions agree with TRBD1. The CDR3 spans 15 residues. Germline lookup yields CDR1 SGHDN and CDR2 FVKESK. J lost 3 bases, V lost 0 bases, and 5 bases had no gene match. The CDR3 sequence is CASSQERGPDYEQYF. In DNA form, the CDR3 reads TGTGCCAGCAGCCAAGAGAGGGGGCCAGACTACGAGCAGTACTTC.

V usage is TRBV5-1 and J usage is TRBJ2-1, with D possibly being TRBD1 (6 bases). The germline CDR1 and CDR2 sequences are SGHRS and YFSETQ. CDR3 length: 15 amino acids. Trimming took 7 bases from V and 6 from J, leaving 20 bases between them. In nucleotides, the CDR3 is TGCGCCAGCTCCCCCGCATCAGGGGTCGGCAATGAGCAGTTCTTC. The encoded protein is CASSPASGVGNEQFF. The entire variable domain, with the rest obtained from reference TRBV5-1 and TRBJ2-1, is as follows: KAGVTQTPRYLIKTRGQQVTLSCSPISGHRSVSWYQQTPGQGLQFLFEYFSETQRNKGNFPGRFSGRQFSNSRSEMNVSTLELGDSALYLCASSPASGVGNEQFFGPGTRLTVL.

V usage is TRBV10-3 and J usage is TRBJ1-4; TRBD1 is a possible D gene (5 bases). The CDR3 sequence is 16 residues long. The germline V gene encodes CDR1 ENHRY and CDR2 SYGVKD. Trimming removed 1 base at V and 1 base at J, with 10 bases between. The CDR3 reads CAISEFQTVTNEKLFF. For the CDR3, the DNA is TGTGCCATCAGTGAGTTCCAGACAGTAACTAATGAAAAACTGTTTTTT.

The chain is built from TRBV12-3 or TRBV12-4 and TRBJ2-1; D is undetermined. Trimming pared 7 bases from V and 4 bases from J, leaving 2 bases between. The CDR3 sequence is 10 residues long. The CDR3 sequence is CASTYNEQFF. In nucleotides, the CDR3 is TGTGCCAGCACTTACAATGAGCAGTTCTTC.

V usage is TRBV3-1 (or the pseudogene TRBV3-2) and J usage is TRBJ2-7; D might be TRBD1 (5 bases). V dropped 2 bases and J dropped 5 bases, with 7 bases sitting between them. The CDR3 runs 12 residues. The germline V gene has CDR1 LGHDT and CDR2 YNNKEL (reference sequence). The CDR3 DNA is TGTGCCAGCAGCCAATCAGGGAACGAGCAGTACTTC. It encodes CASSQSGNEQYF.

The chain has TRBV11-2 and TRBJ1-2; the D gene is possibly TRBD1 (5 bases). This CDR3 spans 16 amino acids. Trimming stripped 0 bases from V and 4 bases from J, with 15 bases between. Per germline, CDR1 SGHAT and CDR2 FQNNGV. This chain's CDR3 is CASSLEGLGHGYGYTF. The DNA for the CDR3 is TGTGCCAGCAGCTTAGAAGGGCTGGGGCACGGCTATGGCTACACCTTC.

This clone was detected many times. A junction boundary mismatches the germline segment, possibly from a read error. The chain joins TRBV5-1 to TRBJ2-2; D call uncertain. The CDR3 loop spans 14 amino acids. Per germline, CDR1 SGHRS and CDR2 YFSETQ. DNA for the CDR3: TGCGCCAGCCGCTTGGCGCAGGACACCGGGGAGCTGTTTTTT. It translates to CASRLAQDTGELFF. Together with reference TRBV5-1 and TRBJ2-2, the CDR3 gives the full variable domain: KAGVTQTPRYLIKTRGQQVTLSCSPISGHRSVSWYQQTPGQGLQFLFEYFSETQRNKGNFPGRFSGRQFSNSRSEMNVSTLELGDSALYLCASRLAQDTGELFFGEGSRLTVL.

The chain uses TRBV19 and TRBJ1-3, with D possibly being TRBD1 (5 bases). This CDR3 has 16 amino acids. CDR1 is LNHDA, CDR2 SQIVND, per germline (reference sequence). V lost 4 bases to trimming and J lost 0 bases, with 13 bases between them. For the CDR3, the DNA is TGTGCCAGTAGTAGCGACAGTTCGAGCTCTGGAAACACCATATATTTT. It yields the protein CASSSDSSSSGNTIYF.

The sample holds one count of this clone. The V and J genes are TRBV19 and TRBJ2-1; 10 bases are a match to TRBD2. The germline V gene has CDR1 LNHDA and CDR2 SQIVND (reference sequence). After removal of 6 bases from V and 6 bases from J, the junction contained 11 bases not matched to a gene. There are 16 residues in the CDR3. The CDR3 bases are TGTGCCAGTAGGGATCGTAGCGGGGGGCTTTCCAATGAGCAGTTCTTC. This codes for CASRDRSGGLSNEQFF.

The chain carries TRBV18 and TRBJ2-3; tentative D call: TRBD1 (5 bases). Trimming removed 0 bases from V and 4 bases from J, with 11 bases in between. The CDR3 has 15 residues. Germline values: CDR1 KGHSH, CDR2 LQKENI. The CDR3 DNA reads TGTGCCAGCTCACCACCCCAGCGACAGTCAGATACGCAGTATTTT. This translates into CASSPPQRQSDTQYF.

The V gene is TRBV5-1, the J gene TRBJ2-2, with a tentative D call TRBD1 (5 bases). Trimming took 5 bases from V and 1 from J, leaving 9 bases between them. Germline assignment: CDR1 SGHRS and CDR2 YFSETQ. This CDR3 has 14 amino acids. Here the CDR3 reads CASRQDMNTGELFF. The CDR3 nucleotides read TGCGCCAGCAGACAGGACATGAACACCGGGGAGCTGTTTTTT.

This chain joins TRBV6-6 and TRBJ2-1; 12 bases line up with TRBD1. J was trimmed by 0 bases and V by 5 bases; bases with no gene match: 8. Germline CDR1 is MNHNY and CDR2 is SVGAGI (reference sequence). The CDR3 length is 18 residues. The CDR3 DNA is TGTGCCAGCAGTCGCGGGACAGGGGGCCTGAGCTCCTACAATGAGCAGTTCTTC. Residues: CASSRGTGGLSSYNEQFF.

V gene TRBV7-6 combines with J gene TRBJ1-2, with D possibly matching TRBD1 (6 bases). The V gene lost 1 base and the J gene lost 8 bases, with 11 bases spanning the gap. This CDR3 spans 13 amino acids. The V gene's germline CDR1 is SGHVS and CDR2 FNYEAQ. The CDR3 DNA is TGTGCCAGCAGCTTAGAGGGGGATGGAGGCTACACCTTC. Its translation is CASSLEGDGGYTF.